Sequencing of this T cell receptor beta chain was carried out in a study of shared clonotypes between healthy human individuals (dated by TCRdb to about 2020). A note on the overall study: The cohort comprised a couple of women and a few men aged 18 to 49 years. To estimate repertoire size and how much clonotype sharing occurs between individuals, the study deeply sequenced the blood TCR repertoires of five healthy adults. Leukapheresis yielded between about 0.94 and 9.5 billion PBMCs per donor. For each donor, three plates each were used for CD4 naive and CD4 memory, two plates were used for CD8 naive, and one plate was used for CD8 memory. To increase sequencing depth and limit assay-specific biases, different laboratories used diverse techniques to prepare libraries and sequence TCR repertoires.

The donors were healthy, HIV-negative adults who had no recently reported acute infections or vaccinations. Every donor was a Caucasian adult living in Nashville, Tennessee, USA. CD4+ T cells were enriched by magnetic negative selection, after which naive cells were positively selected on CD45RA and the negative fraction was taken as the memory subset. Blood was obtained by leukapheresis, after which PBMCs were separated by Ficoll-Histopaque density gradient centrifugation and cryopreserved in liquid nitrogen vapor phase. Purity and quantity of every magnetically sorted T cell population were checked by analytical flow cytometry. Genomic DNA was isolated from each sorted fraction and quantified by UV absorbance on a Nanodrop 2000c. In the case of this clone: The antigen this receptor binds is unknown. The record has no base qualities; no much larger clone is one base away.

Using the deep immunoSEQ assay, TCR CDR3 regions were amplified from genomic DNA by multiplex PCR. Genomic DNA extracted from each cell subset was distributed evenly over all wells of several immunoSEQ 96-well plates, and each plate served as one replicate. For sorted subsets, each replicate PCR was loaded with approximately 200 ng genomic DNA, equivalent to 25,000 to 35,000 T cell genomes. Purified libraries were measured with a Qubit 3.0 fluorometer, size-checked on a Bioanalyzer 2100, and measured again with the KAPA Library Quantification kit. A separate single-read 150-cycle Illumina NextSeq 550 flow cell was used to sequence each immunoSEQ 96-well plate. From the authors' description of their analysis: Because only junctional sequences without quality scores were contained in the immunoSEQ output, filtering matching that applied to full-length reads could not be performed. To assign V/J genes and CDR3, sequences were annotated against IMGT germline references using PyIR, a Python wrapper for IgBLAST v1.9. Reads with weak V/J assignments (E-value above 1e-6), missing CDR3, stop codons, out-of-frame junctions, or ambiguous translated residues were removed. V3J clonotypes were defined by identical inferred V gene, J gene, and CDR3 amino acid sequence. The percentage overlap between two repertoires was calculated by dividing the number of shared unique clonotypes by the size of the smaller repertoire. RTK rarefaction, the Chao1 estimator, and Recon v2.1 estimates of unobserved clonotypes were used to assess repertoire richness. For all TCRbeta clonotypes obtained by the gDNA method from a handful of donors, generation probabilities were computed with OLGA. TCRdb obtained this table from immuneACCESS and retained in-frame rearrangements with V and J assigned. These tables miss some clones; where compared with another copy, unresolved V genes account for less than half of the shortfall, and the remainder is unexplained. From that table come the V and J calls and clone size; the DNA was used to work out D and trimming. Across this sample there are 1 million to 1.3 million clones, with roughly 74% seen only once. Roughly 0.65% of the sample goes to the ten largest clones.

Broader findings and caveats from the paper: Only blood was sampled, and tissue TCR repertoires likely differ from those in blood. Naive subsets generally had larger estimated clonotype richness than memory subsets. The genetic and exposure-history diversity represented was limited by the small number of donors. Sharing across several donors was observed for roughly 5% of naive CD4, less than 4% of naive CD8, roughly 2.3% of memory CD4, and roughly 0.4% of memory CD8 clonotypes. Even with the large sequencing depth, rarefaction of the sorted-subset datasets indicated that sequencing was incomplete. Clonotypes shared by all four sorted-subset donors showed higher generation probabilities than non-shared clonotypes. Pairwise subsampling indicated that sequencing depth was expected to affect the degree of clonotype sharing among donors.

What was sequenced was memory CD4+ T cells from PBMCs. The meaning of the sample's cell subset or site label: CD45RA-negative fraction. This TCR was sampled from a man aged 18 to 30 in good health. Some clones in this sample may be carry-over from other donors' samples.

The sequenced DNA: TGTGCCAGCAGCTTAGCAAGCCCCCAGGGGCGGGTAAAACTGTTTTTT. The translation is CASSLASPQGRVKLFF. This chain joins TRBV7-9 to TRBJ1-4; TRBD1 could be the D gene, as 6 bases match. The cysteine opens and the phenylalanine closes a CDR3 of 16 amino acids. Only the CDR3 portion is preserved as DNA: 48 bases, with reading frame beginning at the first base. For CDR1 and CDR2, the germline V gene (reference sequence) lists SEHNR and FQNEAQ. A distance of 18 bases separates the germline ends of V and J, which lose 0 bases and 10 bases respectively.